This T cell receptor (beta chain) was identified during a study of long-term antiretroviral therapy in people with HIV. Concerning this clone itself: The target antigen is unknown.

CDR1 is SGDLS, CDR2 YYNGEE, per germline. The V gene lost 4 bases and the J gene lost 5 bases, with 17 bases spanning the gap. The CDR3 has 15 residues. The assay used was immunoSEQ (version v3.0), run at survey level. Sequencing used immunoSEQ multiplex PCR; TCRdb keeps in-frame clones, though not all of them. The table includes about 15,000 clones, around nine tenths detected once. The study's findings and limits: Diversity remained lower than transplant donor controls, even though it increased after ART. The study collected blood between 2004 and 2017, possibly under older ART regimens.

The sequence was obtained from a woman aged 25 to 39 with HIV. V is TRBV9 and J is TRBJ2-3; the D gene is possibly TRBD2 (5 bases). This sample comprised unsorted PBMCs, obtained 2.3 years before starting antiretroviral therapy. The CDR3 DNA follows: TGTGCCAGCAGCCTCAGCGGCCAACTCGTAGATACGCAGTATTTT. Amino acid sequence: CASSLSGQLVDTQYF.